The TCR beta chain under discussion was sequenced for a study of OX40 agonist ivuxolimab in advanced cancers. This CDR3 contains 15 residues. Here immunoSEQ multiplex PCR was the method, and the copy in TCRdb shows in-frame clones only, minus some. The sample holds tens of thousands of clones, about 86% seen once. The source is an adult with an advanced solid tumor such as melanoma, head and neck, liver or kidney cancer. The chain uses TRBV21-1 and TRBJ1-4. TRBV21-1 is flagged as a pseudogene. Sequences were derived from CD4+ or CD8+ T cells sorted from blood, sampled in a trial of the OX40 agonist ivuxolimab. The CDR3 sequence is CASRGYKVHNEKLFF. CDR3 coding DNA: TGTGCCAGCAGAGGCTACAAGGTGCATAATGAAAAACTGTTTTTT.